This TCR beta chain was recorded in a study of early T cells in non-severe SARS-CoV-2 infection. Study as a whole: Chains from this unsorted whole-blood bulk RNA could not be paired.

CDR3 length: 16 residues. V was cut by 7 bases and J by 8 bases, with 24 bases left in between. Germline values: CDR1 MDHEN, CDR2 SYDVKM. One entry per CDR3 protein results from TCRdb running MiXCR on the 5' RACE reads. The sample holds over 95,000 distinct CDR3 sequences, 16% seen once. The sequence was collected from an adult who was a healthcare worker with PCR-confirmed SARS-CoV-2 infection or an uninfected control (not recorded which). This sequence joins TRBV28 and TRBJ2-1; no reliable D call. Sequenced: whole blood. CDR3 coding DNA: TGTGCCAGCACCACGATCACCCCCTTGGGCGGCGATGAGCAGTTCTTC. Translating it yields CASTTITPLGGDEQFF.